This entry is about one TCR beta chain. Its binding antigen is unknown. Per-nucleotide qualities are absent, and no much larger clonotype sits a single base away. The entry originates in a study of CD8 T cells in Susac syndrome (dated 2019 in TCRdb). General notes on the study: Whether CD8+ T cell activation and differentiation in Susac syndrome was antigen driven was tested using repertoire sequencing. General findings and caveats noted by the study authors: The number of individuals in the TCR sequencing and HLA analysis was acknowledged as relatively small.

RNA was extracted using the RNeasy kit, and about 0.5 to 1 ug of the RNA was reverse transcribed with random hexamers. The immunoSEQ multiplex PCR assay, covering 54 Vbeta and 13 Jbeta segments, was used to amplify TCR beta CDR3 regions. PCR amplification bias was corrected using a synthetic template baseline for primer optimization and computational correction. Per the authors' processing: Reads were annotated to V, D and J genes according to IMGT and were analyzed with immunoSEQ Analyzer, with only productive sequences retained. Clonality was computed as one minus Shannon entropy normalized by log2 of the number of productive unique sequences. Public and private clones were assessed among the 100 most prevalent clones of each patient and control. A clone was defined as Susac-specific if it was absent from the healthy and MS cohorts, from approximately 980 published viral clones and from other ImmuneACCESS disease sequences. The raw public reads went through TCRdb reprocessing: fastp at Q25, MiXCR clone calling, in-frame beta chains kept. One record per CDR3 amino acid sequence lists the most common genes and DNA. The V and J calls were determined by TCRdb, not by the authors. This sample has about 210,000 distinct CDR3 sequences in its table, and 95% of those were observed once. About 0.088% of the sample is in the top ten clones.

Reading from cysteine to phenylalanine, the CDR3 counts 13 amino acids. Just CDR3 DNA is preserved here, 39 bases in frame from base 1. V and J are truncated by 0 bases and 10 bases respectively, leaving an intervening sequence of 10 bases. CDR1 and CDR2 are drawn from the germline V gene: LGHNT, FRNRAP. Peripheral blood CD8+ and CD4+ T cells from healthy donors, Susac syndrome patients and multiple sclerosis patients were profiled by high-throughput TCR beta sequencing. Treatment-naive patients with stable or active relapsing-remitting disease fulfilling revised McDonald criteria were used as multiple sclerosis controls. Bulk CD8+ and CD4+ T cells were purified by magnetic negative isolation, while CD8+ TEMRA cells were enriched using FACS. Blood was collected in EDTA tubes and processed within 24 hours, with PBMCs isolated through density gradient centrifugation. PBMCs intended for TCR sequencing were frozen in liquid nitrogen and were later thawed in a 37 degrees C water bath. Purity of sorted or isolated CD4+, CD8+ and CD8+ TEMRA cells was at least 90%.

The TCR originated in a human donor with multiple sclerosis. The sequencing input was CD4+ T cells from PBMCs. Here the chain combines TRBV12-5 and TRBJ2-1, with the D gene not clear enough to name. The CDR3 has the sequence CASGLVRPGEQFF. The DNA is TGTGCTAGTGGTTTGGTACGGCCCGGGGAGCAGTTCTTC.